The sequence of this T cell receptor (beta chain) was determined in a study of CD4 T cell repertoires in COVID-19. Study at large: After about ten days of IL-2 expansion, CFSE-low cells were relabeled and restimulated with other coronavirus spikes.

This clone came up a few times. The CDR3 is 15 amino acids. Trimming removed 5 bases from V and 2 bases from J, with 15 bases in between. From germline, CDR1 is MNHEY and CDR2 SVGAGI. No culture step preceded sequencing of the ex vivo isolated memory T cells. Here immunoSEQ multiplex PCR was the method, and the copy in TCRdb shows in-frame clones only, minus some. The sample carries some 80,000 clones, under 90% recorded once. The sample consisted of CD4+ T cells from peripheral blood, taken after recovery from COVID-19. The origin of this receptor is a human donor who had COVID-19. The rearrangement joins TRBV6-5 to TRBJ1-2; D unresolved. The CDR3 nucleotides read TGTGCCAGCAGTCGAAAAGACGGCGCAAACTATGGCTACACCTTC. It translates to CASSRKDGANYGYTF.